These 21 T cell receptor beta chains came from one sample sequenced in a study of T cells in Graves' hyperthyroidism and ophthalmopathy. Amplified regions were TCR beta CDR3 sequences from RNA transcripts. The TCR CDR3 was amplified in a first-round RT-PCR using the HTBI primer set. TCRdb processed the multiplex PCR reads anew with MiXCR; each CDR3 protein has one entry. Of 250,000 to 300,000 distinct CDR3 sequences in the sample, roughly an eighth were seen once. The sequenced material came from blood. These receptors were collected from a woman in her forties with Graves' hyperthyroidism.

This clonotype has ten or more counts. The chain couples TRBV12-3 or TRBV12-4 to TRBJ2-3; D possibly corresponds to TRBD1 (5 bases). The CDR3 contains 14 residues. The V gene lost 6 bases and the J gene lost 1 base, with 11 bases spanning the gap. CDR3 coding DNA: TGTGCCAGCAGGGATAAGACAGGCACAGATACGCAGTATTTT. It is translated as CASRDKTGTDTQYF.

This clonotype was counted at least ten times. In DNA, the CDR3 is TGCAGCGCCAGAGACAGGTACTTAGACACTGAAGCTTTCTTT. Residues: CSARDRYLDTEAFF. This chain connects TRBV29-1 to TRBJ1-1; TRBD1 might be the D (6 bases). Germline V gives CDR1 SQVTM, CDR2 ANQGSEA. The CDR3 covers 14 residues. The V gene lost 7 bases and the J gene lost 3 bases, with 18 bases spanning the gap. Full variable domain (outside the CDR3, taken from reference TRBV29-1 and TRBJ1-1): SAVISQKPSRDICQRGTSLTIQCQVDSQVTMMFWYRQQPGQSLTLIATANQGSEATYESGFVIDKFPISRPNLTFSTLTVSNMSPEDSSIYLCSARDRYLDTEAFFGQGTRLTVV.

The V gene is TRBV29-1, the J gene TRBJ2-7, with D perhaps matching TRBD2 (6 bases). With 4 bases removed from V and 3 bases from J, the gap between germline ends came to 10 bases. This CDR3 has 12 amino acids. Germline CDR1 reads SQVTM; CDR2 reads ANQGSEA. CDR3 region: CSVGRDFYEQYF. CDR3 DNA: TGCAGCGTTGGTCGGGACTTCTACGAGCAGTACTTC.

The genes are TRBV20-1 and TRBJ2-6; D perhaps matches TRBD1 (6 bases). The length of the CDR3 is 15 residues. V was trimmed by 4 bases and J by 2 bases, leaving 12 bases between them. In germline, CDR1 is DFQATT, CDR2 SNEGSKA (reference sequence). The CDR3 region is CSATVGGPGANVLTF. In DNA form, the CDR3 reads TGCAGTGCTACGGTTGGGGGCCCTGGGGCCAACGTCCTGACTTTC.

This clonotype was counted between two and nine times. The rearrangement joins TRBV20-1 to TRBJ2-7, with 10 bases identical to TRBD2. The germline V gene has CDR1 DFQATT and CDR2 SNEGSKA (reference sequence). J lost 4 bases, V lost 3 bases, and 3 bases had no gene match. There are 13 residues in the CDR3. In DNA, the CDR3 is TGCAGTGCTAGGTCACTAGCGGGGTACGAGCAGTACTTC. Protein product: CSARSLAGYEQYF.

This clonotype was picked up many times. The genes are TRBV12-3 or TRBV12-4 and TRBJ2-1, with D perhaps matching TRBD2 (5 bases). The V end lost 2 bases, the J end lost 7 bases, and 12 bases lay between the germline ends. The CDR3 has 14 residues. The CDR3 DNA sequence: TGTGCCAGCAGTTTAAGGAGAGGGTCTAATGAGCAGTTCTTC. Protein product: CASSLRRGSNEQFF.

This clonotype occurred many times. This chain links TRBV28 with TRBJ2-7; D gene uncertain. The CDR3 consists of 10 residues. Trimming stripped 8 bases from V and 7 bases from J, with 9 bases between. CDR1 MDHEN and CDR2 SYDVKM come from the germline V gene. The CDR3 protein is CASGSLEQYF. CDR3 nucleotide sequence: TGTGCCAGCGGCTCCCTGGAGCAGTACTTC.

This clonotype was recorded at least ten times. The genes are TRBV12-3 or TRBV12-4 and TRBJ2-7; TRBD2 agrees at 7 bases. The CDR3 totals 14 residues. Trimming at V came to 3 bases and at J to 3 bases, leaving 5 bases not matched to a gene. In DNA form, the CDR3 reads TGTGCCAGCAGTTTTGAGCGGGGACTCTACGAGCAGTACTTC. Translation gives CASSFERGLYEQYF.

This rearrangement joins TRBV27 to TRBJ2-2, with D hard to call. In germline, CDR1 is MNHEY, CDR2 SMNVEV (reference sequence). V lost 3 bases and J 6 bases, leaving 8 bases between the germline ends. The CDR3 is made up of 13 amino acids. DNA for the CDR3: TGTGCCAGCAGTTTGAATTATCCCGGGGAGCTGTTTTTT. Amino acid sequence: CASSLNYPGELFF.

This clonotype was observed many times. The rearrangement uses TRBV30 and TRBJ2-5; D possibly corresponds to TRBD1 (5 bases). V was shortened by 1 base and J by 5 bases, with 5 bases between the two germline ends. Germline V gives CDR1 GTSNPN, CDR2 SVGIG (reference sequence). The length of the CDR3 is 11 residues. The CDR3 spells CAWSDRETQYF. CDR3 DNA: TGTGCCTGGAGTGACAGGGAGACCCAGTACTTC.

Many counts were recorded for this clonotype. This sequence joins TRBV9 and TRBJ1-1; 10 nucleotides line up with TRBD1. CDR1 is SGDLS and CDR2 is YYNGEE in the germline V gene. With V trimmed by 2 bases and J by 5 bases, 9 bases remained unmatched. This CDR3 is built from 16 residues. The CDR3 sequence is CASSVNRGTGETEAFF. For the CDR3, the DNA is TGTGCCAGCAGCGTGAACAGGGGGACAGGGGAAACTGAAGCTTTCTTT.

This clonotype was counted at least ten times. The J gene is TRBJ2-1, the V gene TRBV20-1, with no clear D. Germline-derived CDR1 and CDR2 are DFQATT and SNEGSKA (reference sequence). V was trimmed by 3 bases and J by 5 bases, leaving 5 bases between them. The CDR3 is made up of 11 amino acids. CDR3: CSARGNNEQFF. In nucleotides, the CDR3 is TGCAGTGCTAGGGGAAACAATGAGCAGTTCTTC.

This clonotype was recorded many times. The genes are TRBV20-1 and TRBJ2-5, with 11 bases matching TRBD2. The CDR3 totals 15 residues. Trimming removed 3 bases from V and 0 bases from J; junction bases left unmatched: 3. Germline V gives CDR1 DFQATT, CDR2 SNEGSKA (reference sequence). CDR3 sequence (DNA): TGCAGTGCTAGTGGGACTAGCGGCCACCAAGAGACCCAGTACTTC. As protein: CSASGTSGHQETQYF.

This clonotype was detected a few times. This chain joins TRBV20-1 and TRBJ2-1; 11 bases fit TRBD2. Per germline, CDR1 DFQATT and CDR2 SNEGSKA (reference sequence). The V and J ends lost 4 bases and 0 bases, in that order; junction bases with no gene match: 5. This CDR3 has 16 residues. The CDR3: CSAKPGLAASYNEQFF. For the CDR3, the DNA is TGCAGTGCTAAGCCGGGACTAGCGGCCTCCTACAATGAGCAGTTCTTC.

This clonotype was observed at least ten times. The rearrangement joins TRBV20-1 to TRBJ1-2, with D tentatively TRBD1 (6 bases). The CDR3 spans 16 residues. The V gene lost 6 bases and the J gene lost 6 bases, with 26 bases spanning the gap. Germline values: CDR1 DFQATT, CDR2 SNEGSKA (reference sequence). The CDR3 sequence: CSALAIRGGTEHGYTF. CDR3 DNA: TGCAGTGCCCTAGCCATTAGAGGGGGAACCGAACATGGCTACACCTTC.

This clonotype was seen at least ten times. The genes are TRBV3-1 and TRBJ2-3; 9 bases align to TRBD2. Germline V gives CDR1 LGHDT, CDR2 YNNKEL (reference sequence). Trimming removed 1 base from V and 5 bases from J; junction bases left unmatched: 10. This CDR3 is 17 amino acids long. CDR3 in amino acids: CASSQGGPLAGVDTQYF. The CDR3 coding sequence is TGTGCCAGCAGCCAAGGGGGTCCCTTAGCGGGAGTAGATACGCAGTATTTT.

The table lists this clonotype with many counts. The chain recombines TRBV11-2 with TRBJ2-3; D remains ambiguous. Trimming cost V 4 bases and J 4 bases, with 9 bases left between them. This CDR3 is built from 13 residues. Germline CDR1 is SGHAT and CDR2 is FQNNGV. This CDR3 reads CASSWADPDTQYF. CDR3 DNA sequence: TGTGCCAGCAGCTGGGCCGATCCAGATACGCAGTATTTT. The full variable domain, its missing parts supplied by reference TRBV11-2 and TRBJ2-3, is EAGVAQSPRYKIIEKRQSVAFWCNPISGHATLYWYQQILGQGPKLLIQFQNNGVVDDSQLPKDRFSAERLKGVDSTLKIQPAKLEDSAVYLCASSWADPDTQYFGPGTRLTVL.

This clonotype was seen ten or more times. V usage is TRBV3-1 and J usage is TRBJ2-5; 7 nucleotides align to TRBD2. V lost 6 bases, J lost 4 bases, and 8 bases stayed unmatched. This CDR3 contains 14 residues. CDR1 LGHDT and CDR2 YNNKEL come from the germline V gene (reference sequence). CDR3 bases: TGTGCCAGCAGTCCAACCTTAGCGGGAGAGACCCAGTACTTC. It is translated as CASSPTLAGETQYF.

There are many counts of this clonotype. In nucleotides, the CDR3 is TGTGCCAGTAGTGCATCCTTTGTCGGCTATGGCTACACCTTC. Its translation is CASSASFVGYGYTF. V usage is TRBV19 and J usage is TRBJ1-2, with unresolved D. Per the germline V gene, CDR1 is LNHDA and CDR2 is SQIVND (reference sequence). V was shortened by 5 bases and J by 4 bases, with 14 bases between the two germline ends. This CDR3 contains 14 residues.

Ten or more counts support this clonotype. The chain recombines TRBV5-1 with TRBJ2-7, with 8 nucleotides matching TRBD2. Germline CDR1 reads SGHRS; CDR2 reads YFSETQ. The V gene end was trimmed by 2 bases and the J gene end by 0 bases; junction bases not matched to a gene: 1. The CDR3 has 14 amino acids. CDR3 in amino acids: CASSFTSGSYEQYF. DNA of the CDR3: TGCGCCAGCAGCTTCACTAGCGGCTCCTACGAGCAGTACTTC.

This clonotype appeared many times. CDR3 coding DNA: TGTGCCAGCTCACCAGAGATTCAAGCATCGCAGTATTTT. Translation gives CASSPEIQASQYF. The rearrangement joins TRBV18 to TRBJ2-3; D remains ambiguous. Germline V lookup: CDR1 KGHSH, CDR2 LQKENI. The CDR3 contains 13 residues. The ends were cut back, 2 bases at V and 10 bases at J, with 13 bases in the middle.